This T cell receptor (beta chain) comes out of a study of T cell responses to AZD1222 COVID-19 vaccine. Germline V gene sequence: CDR1 GTSNPN, CDR2 SVGIG (reference sequence). The CDR3 sequence is 13 residues long. The V and J ends lost 3 bases and 8 bases respectively, with 11 bases between them. The data were produced by immunoSEQ multiplex PCR, yet TCRdb's version contains in-frame clones alone and is incomplete. This sample carries about 180,000 clones, around 88% of them seen once, and the ten largest clones take about 0.53%. V usage is TRBV30 and J usage is TRBJ1-6; D is uncertain. The sequence derives from an adult in good health. This specimen consisted of peripheral blood, obtained on day 0 of AZD1222 vaccination. This chain's CDR3 is CAWSGRADSPLHF. The CDR3 DNA reads as TGTGCCTGGAGCGGAAGGGCTGATTCACCCCTCCACTTT.